This note documents a single TCR beta chain sequence. Its antigen is still unknown. Use of 60 Vbeta and 13 Jbeta primers characterized the PCR. Only in-frame clones appear in the TCRdb table, and some are missing; sequencing was by immunoSEQ multiplex PCR. The sample has 95,000 to 150,000 clones; roughly 80% are singletons. These data come from a study of cytomegalovirus exposure and HLA in healthy donors. Whole-study findings and limits: Among TCR beta chains of equal frequency, HLA-associated ones were more clonally expanded in a later analysis. Serostatus for CMV was the only available immune exposure information. According to a later analysis, most TCR beta chains associated with CMV appeared HLA-restricted.

CDR3 size: 15 residues. V shed 3 bases and J 3 bases; nucleotides not matched to a gene: 6. In germline, CDR1 is SGHRS, CDR2 YFSETQ. The sequenced sample consisted of PBMCs. The TCR comes from a man aged 25-40 years in good health and CMV-seronegative. This rearrangement joins TRBV5-1 to TRBJ1-1, with 9 bases aligning to TRBD1. CDR3 sequence: CASSSDRGGHTEAFF. The CDR3, as DNA: TGCGCCAGCAGCTCGGACAGGGGAGGGCACACTGAAGCTTTCTTT. Variable domain in full (rest from reference TRBV5-1 and TRBJ1-1): KAGVTQTPRYLIKTRGQQVTLSCSPISGHRSVSWYQQTPGQGLQFLFEYFSETQRNKGNFPGRFSGRQFSNSRSEMNVSTLELGDSALYLCASSSDRGGHTEAFFGQGTRLTVV.